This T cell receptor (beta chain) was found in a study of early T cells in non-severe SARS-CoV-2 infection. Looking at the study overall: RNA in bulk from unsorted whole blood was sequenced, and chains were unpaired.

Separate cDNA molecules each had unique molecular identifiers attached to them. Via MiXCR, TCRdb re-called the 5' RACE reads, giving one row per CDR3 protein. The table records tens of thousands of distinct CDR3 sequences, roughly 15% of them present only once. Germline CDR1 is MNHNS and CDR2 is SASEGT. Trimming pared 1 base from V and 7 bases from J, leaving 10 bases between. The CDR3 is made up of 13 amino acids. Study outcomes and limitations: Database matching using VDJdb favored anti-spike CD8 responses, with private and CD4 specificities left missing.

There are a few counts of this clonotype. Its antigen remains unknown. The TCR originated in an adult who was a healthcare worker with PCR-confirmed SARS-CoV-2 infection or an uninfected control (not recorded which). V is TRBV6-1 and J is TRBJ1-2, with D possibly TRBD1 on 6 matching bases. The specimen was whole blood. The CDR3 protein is CASSEGTVGGYTF. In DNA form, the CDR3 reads TGTGCCAGCAGTGAAGGGACAGTAGGTGGCTACACCTTC.